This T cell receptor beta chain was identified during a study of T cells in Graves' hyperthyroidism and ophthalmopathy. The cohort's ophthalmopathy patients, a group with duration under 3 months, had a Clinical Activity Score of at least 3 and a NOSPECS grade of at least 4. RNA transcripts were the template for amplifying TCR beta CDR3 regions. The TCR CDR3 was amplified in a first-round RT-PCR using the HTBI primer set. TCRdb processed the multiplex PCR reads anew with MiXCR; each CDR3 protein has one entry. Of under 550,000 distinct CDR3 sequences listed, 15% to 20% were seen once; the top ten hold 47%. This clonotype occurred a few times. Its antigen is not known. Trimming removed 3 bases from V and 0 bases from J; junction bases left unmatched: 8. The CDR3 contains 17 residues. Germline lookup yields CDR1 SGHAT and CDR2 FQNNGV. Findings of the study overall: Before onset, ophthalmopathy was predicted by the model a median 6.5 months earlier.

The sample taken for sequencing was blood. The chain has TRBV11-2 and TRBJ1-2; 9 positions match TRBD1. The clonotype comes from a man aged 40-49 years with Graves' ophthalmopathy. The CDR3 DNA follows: TGTGCCAGCAGCTTTTCCGGGACAGGGCTAGCTAACTATGGCTACACCTTC. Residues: CASSFSGTGLANYGYTF.